Following are 7 T cell receptor beta chains from one sample sequenced in a study of vaccination effects on CD4 cells after COVID-19 (dated by TCRdb to between 2021 and 2023). After approximately eleven days of culture, CD4+ T cells were isolated with the EasySep CD4+ T cell isolation kit. These receptors have no identified antigens. Library creation used the immunoSEQ multiplex PCR assay. TCRdb mirrors the immuneACCESS table, restricted to in-frame sequences. Some clones are absent from its copies; in checked studies, under half trace to an unresolved V gene, and the reason for the others is unknown. Present in this sample are 70,000 to 75,000 clones, more than 70% of which were seen just once. Of the sample, about 1.9% is held by the ten largest clones. This material consisted of CD4+ T cells from PBMCs cultured without peptide, taken before COVID-19 vaccination. The receptors come from a human donor who received a COVID-19 vaccine.

The chain recombines TRBV5-1 with TRBJ2-2; 11 bases fit TRBD2. Unmatched junction bases numbered 4, after V lost 0 bases and J lost 6 bases. Germline V gene sequence: CDR1 SGHRS, CDR2 YFSETQ. The CDR3 sequence is 16 residues long. The CDR3 is CASSLATSGGPGELFF. The CDR3 bases are TGCGCCAGCAGCTTGGCCACTAGCGGGGGCCCCGGGGAGCTGTTTTTT.

This clone was observed once. This rearrangement joins TRBV18 to TRBJ1-5; possible D gene TRBD1, 6 bases. The CDR3 has 16 residues. The germline V gene encodes CDR1 KGHSH and CDR2 LQKENI. Trimming took off 3 bases at V and 2 bases at J, with 14 bases between the two ends. This chain's CDR3 is CASSPQGIVGNQPQHF. CDR3 DNA: TGTGCCAGCTCACCCCAGGGGATTGTGGGCAATCAGCCCCAGCATTTT.

The chain links TRBV28 to TRBJ1-1; weak D call: TRBD1 (5 bases). The V end was cut by 0 bases, the J end by 1 base, with 9 bases between. Germline loops: CDR1 MDHEN, CDR2 SYDVKM. The length of the CDR3 is 15 residues. The CDR3 region has the DNA TGTGCCAGCAGTTTATGGAGGACACAGAACACTGAAGCTTTCTTT. It yields the protein CASSLWRTQNTEAFF.

The gene calls are TRBV11-3 and TRBJ2-5; D ambiguous. The germline V and J ends were trimmed by 5 bases and 1 base, with 8 bases remaining between them. CDR1 is SGHNT, CDR2 YENEEA, per germline. CDR3 length: 13 residues. DNA of the CDR3: TGTGCCAGCAGCCGGAGCATCCAAGAGACCCAGTACTTC. Protein product: CASSRSIQETQYF.

DNA for the CDR3: TGTGCCAGCAGCTTACGGACAGGGGGGCCCACAGATACGCAGTATTTT. Residues: CASSLRTGGPTDTQYF. The chain employs TRBV11-2 and TRBJ2-3, with 10 positions matching TRBD1. The germline gives CDR1 SGHAT, CDR2 FQNNGV. CDR3 length: 16 residues. V lost 2 bases and J lost 2; bases outside the gene matches: 4. Supplemented by reference TRBV11-2 and TRBJ2-3, the full variable domain reads EAGVAQSPRYKIIEKRQSVAFWCNPISGHATLYWYQQILGQGPKLLIQFQNNGVVDDSQLPKDRFSAERLKGVDSTLKIQPAKLEDSAVYLCASSLRTGGPTDTQYFGPGTRLTVL.

The chain has TRBV19 and TRBJ1-4, with a weak D call TRBD1 (5 bases). Trimming stripped 5 bases from V and 2 bases from J, with 18 bases between. Germline CDR1 is LNHDA and CDR2 is SQIVND (reference sequence). The length of the CDR3 is 17 residues. For the CDR3, the DNA is TGTGCCAGTAGTTCCCTCCCGATTTGGGGCACTAATGAAAAACTGTTTTTT. It specifies CASSSLPIWGTNEKLFF.

V and J are TRBV6-6 and TRBJ2-3; D possibly matches TRBD1 or TRBD2 (5 bases each). The length of the CDR3 is 15 residues. V was clipped by 5 bases and J by 4 bases, with 16 bases between them. Germline-derived CDR1 and CDR2 are MNHNY and SVGAGI (reference sequence). CDR3 region: CASSMGPRPSDTQYF. The CDR3 DNA reads as TGTGCCAGCAGTATGGGACCCCGGCCGTCAGATACGCAGTATTTT.